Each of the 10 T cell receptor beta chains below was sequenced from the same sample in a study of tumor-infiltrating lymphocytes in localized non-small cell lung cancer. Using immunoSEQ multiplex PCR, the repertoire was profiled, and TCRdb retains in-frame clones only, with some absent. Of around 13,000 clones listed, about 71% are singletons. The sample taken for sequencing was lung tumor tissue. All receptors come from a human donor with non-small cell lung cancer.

CDR3 in amino acids: CASRKVGQGMGTEAFF. In DNA, the CDR3 is TGTGCCAGCAGGAAAGTGGGACAGGGGATGGGGACTGAAGCTTTCTTT. The chain is built from TRBV7-6 and TRBJ1-1; 10 bases line up with TRBD1. J gave up 5 bases and V 6 bases, and 12 bases lay outside the gene matches. CDR3 size: 16 residues. The germline V gene encodes CDR1 SGHVS and CDR2 FNYEAQ.

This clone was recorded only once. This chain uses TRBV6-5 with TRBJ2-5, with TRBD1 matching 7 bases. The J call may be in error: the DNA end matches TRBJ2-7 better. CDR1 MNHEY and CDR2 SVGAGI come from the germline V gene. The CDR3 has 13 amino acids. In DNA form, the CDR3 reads TGTGCCAGCAGTTCCCTACAGGGGTTCGAGCAGTACTTC. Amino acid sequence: CASSSLQGFEQYF.

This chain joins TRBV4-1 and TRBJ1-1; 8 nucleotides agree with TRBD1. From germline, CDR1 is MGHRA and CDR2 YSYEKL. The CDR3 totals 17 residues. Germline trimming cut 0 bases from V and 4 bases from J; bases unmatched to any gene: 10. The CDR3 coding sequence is TGCGCCAGCAGCCAAGAAGGCCGGACAGGGTTGGCCACTGAAGCTTTCTTT. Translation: CASSQEGRTGLATEAFF.

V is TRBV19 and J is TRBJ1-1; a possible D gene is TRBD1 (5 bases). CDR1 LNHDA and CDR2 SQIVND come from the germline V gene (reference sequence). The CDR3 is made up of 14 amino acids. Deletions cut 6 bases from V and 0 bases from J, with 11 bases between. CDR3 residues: CASRATVMNTEAFF. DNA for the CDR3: TGTGCCAGTAGGGCGACAGTAATGAACACTGAAGCTTTCTTT.

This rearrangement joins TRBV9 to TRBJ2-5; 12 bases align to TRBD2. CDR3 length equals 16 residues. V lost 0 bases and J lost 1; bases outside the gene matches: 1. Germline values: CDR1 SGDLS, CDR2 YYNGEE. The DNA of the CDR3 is TGTGCCAGCAGCGTAGGACTAGCGGGGGTCCAAGAGACCCAGTACTTC. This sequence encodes CASSVGLAGVQETQYF.

CDR3 residues: CASSQGTLQQETQYF. DNA of the CDR3: TGCGCCAGCAGCCAGGGGACCCTACAGCAAGAGACCCAGTACTTC. The V call is TRBV4-3, the J call TRBJ2-5; perhaps D is TRBD1 or TRBD2 (5 bases each). Germline V CDR1 and CDR2: LGHNA, YSLEER. There are 15 residues in the CDR3. Trimming removed 3 bases at V and 2 bases at J, with 13 bases between.

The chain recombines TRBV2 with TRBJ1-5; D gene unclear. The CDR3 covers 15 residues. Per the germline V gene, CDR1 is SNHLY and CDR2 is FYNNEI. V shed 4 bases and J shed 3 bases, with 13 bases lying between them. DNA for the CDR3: TGTGCCAGCAGTGTACGGGCGAGTAACAATCAGCCCCAGCATTTT. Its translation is CASSVRASNNQPQHF.

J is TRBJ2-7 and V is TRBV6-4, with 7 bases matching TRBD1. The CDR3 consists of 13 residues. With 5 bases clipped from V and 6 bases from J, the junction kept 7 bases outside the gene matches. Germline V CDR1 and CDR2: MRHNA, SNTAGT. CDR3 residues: CASSYQGDGEQYF. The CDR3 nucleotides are TGTGCCAGCAGTTACCAGGGGGACGGCGAGCAGTACTTC.

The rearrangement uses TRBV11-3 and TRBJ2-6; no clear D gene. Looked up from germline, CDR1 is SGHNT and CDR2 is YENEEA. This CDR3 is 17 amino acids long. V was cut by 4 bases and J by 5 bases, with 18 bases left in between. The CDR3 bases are TGTGCCAGCAGCTACGCGTCTCGACAAAGTCGGGCCAACGTCCTGACTTTC. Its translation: CASSYASRQSRANVLTF.

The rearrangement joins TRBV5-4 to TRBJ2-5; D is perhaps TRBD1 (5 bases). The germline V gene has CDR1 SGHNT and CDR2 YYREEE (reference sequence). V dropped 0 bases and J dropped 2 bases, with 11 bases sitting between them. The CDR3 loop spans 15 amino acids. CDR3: CASSLELGQQETQYF. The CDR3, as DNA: TGTGCCAGCAGCTTGGAGTTGGGGCAGCAAGAGACCCAGTACTTC.